The TCR beta chain described here comes from a study of blood T cell repertoires in COVID-19. Study details: The analysed material was cDNA or gDNA that came from T cells, B-cell-depleted T cells, or PBMCs.

The method was immunoSEQ multiplex PCR; TCRdb's version includes in-frame clones alone and lacks a portion of them. The sample holds a few hundred thousand clones; 88% are singletons and the top ten take just over 1%. Those designated as exposed participants met a COVID-19 case within 2 weeks before study entry. CDR1 and CDR2 from the germline V gene are ENHRY and SYGVKD. This CDR3 has 15 residues. V was clipped by 10 bases and J by 1 base, with 19 bases between them. This clonotype originated in a woman aged 25 to 39 who had been exposed to COVID-19. Source material: PBMCs or T cells enriched from blood (not recorded which). The rearrangement uses TRBV10-3 and TRBJ1-1, with D maybe TRBD1 (5 bases). Here the CDR3 DNA reads TGTGCCACCAGGGACGGACACCTCAAGAACACTGAAGCTTTCTTT. This codes for CATRDGHLKNTEAFF.